Listed below are T cell receptor beta chains from one sample, sequenced in a study of blood T cell repertoires in COVID-19. The protocol was immunoSEQ multiplex PCR, while the TCRdb copy is restricted to in-frame clones and leaves out a portion. The table shows 250,000 to 300,000 clones, with about 86% occurring only once. Sequencing was carried out using peripheral blood. The receptors stem from a woman in her 30s with COVID-19, enrolled during active disease. CDR3s include the opening cysteine and the closing phenylalanine or tryptophan. Fields, in order: V gene, CDR3 protein.

V gene: TRBV7-6
CDR3 protein: CASSYTMGQANTGELFF

V gene: TRBV27
CDR3 protein: CASSLRGGSYEQYF

V gene: TRBV12-5
CDR3 protein: CASGSTAVVTHRGDTQYF

V gene: TRBV10-1
CDR3 protein: CASRDRNSNQPQHF

V gene: TRBV18
CDR3 protein: CASSWVTSTEAFF

V gene: TRBV6-5
CDR3 protein: CASRSAGEQYF

V gene: TRBV7-6
CDR3 protein: CASSVRGSSTDTQYF

V gene: TRBV6-5
CDR3 protein: CASSRDSLNTGELFF

V gene: TRBV10-1
CDR3 protein: CASSDRRQGAYNEQFF

V gene: TRBV2
CDR3 protein: CASTRFTGTDQPQHF

V gene: TRBV4-1
CDR3 protein: CASSQDQAGLLGIYF

V gene: TRBV5-8
CDR3 protein: CASSSRTGGAAGELFF

V gene: TRBV3-1/TRBV3-2
CDR3 protein: CASSHLAGRDTEAFF

V gene: TRBV18
CDR3 protein: CASSPFRDGGEKLFF

V gene: TRBV11-2
CDR3 protein: CASSPDNRDVGYTF

V gene: TRBV5-1
CDR3 protein: CASSLGGHAYSGNTIYF

V gene: TRBV5-5
CDR3 protein: CASSPTYGVGTEAFF

V gene: TRBV4-1
CDR3 protein: CASSSKPGQAPSRYGYTF

V gene: TRBV30
CDR3 protein: CAWTGENYNEQFF

V gene: TRBV3-1/TRBV3-2
CDR3 protein: CASQRGGISYEQYF

V gene: TRBV10-2
CDR3 protein: CASSHWTSGGLRNTGELFF

V gene: TRBV21-1
CDR3 protein: CASSKALGHEHQETQYF

V gene: TRBV3-1/TRBV3-2
CDR3 protein: CASSQEIGGGYTGELFF

V gene: TRBV5-4
CDR3 protein: CASSWPESYEQYF

V gene: TRBV7-2
CDR3 protein: CASSPQRRGGLETQYF

V gene: TRBV29-1
CDR3 protein: CSVEGFGDSHPLETQYF

V gene: TRBV3-1/TRBV3-2
CDR3 protein: CASSQGPSSTDTQYF

V gene: TRBV10-2
CDR3 protein: CASSEDSNSGAEAFF

V gene: TRBV5-4
CDR3 protein: CASSPRGSEAFF

V gene: TRBV4-1
CDR3 protein: CASSRTGGTSEAFF

V gene: TRBV5-1
CDR3 protein: CASSPRANTGELFF

V gene: TRBV5-6
CDR3 protein: CASSLARGGRFYEQYF

V gene: TRBV28
CDR3 protein: CATGTGGGYGYTF

V gene: TRBV6-5
CDR3 protein: CASRASGGAYEQYF

V gene: TRBV24-1
CDR3 protein: CATSDRRGTQYF

V gene: TRBV5-1
CDR3 protein: CASSSGWGSYEQYF

V gene: TRBV5-1
CDR3 protein: CASSLVTGYVPYEQYF

V gene: TRBV11-2
CDR3 protein: CASSLGTYEQYF

V gene: TRBV5-4
CDR3 protein: CASSWSGGENIQYF

V gene: TRBV5-1
CDR3 protein: CASSPGTNTGELFF

V gene: TRBV21-1
CDR3 protein: CASYLAGGDEQFF

V gene: TRBV6-2/TRBV6-3
CDR3 protein: CASSYPDRGGELFF

V gene: TRBV6-6
CDR3 protein: CASSYSKRALPLF

V gene: TRBV9
CDR3 protein: CASSREGDQPQHF

V gene: TRBV10-3
CDR3 protein: CAISWDRGYGYTF

V gene: TRBV19
CDR3 protein: CASSISGGADEQFF

V gene: TRBV6-2/TRBV6-3
CDR3 protein: CASSYSKQDYYGYTF

V gene: TRBV7-9
CDR3 protein: CASSPQGLSYEQYF

V gene: TRBV5-1
CDR3 protein: CASSLSPQVSYEQYF